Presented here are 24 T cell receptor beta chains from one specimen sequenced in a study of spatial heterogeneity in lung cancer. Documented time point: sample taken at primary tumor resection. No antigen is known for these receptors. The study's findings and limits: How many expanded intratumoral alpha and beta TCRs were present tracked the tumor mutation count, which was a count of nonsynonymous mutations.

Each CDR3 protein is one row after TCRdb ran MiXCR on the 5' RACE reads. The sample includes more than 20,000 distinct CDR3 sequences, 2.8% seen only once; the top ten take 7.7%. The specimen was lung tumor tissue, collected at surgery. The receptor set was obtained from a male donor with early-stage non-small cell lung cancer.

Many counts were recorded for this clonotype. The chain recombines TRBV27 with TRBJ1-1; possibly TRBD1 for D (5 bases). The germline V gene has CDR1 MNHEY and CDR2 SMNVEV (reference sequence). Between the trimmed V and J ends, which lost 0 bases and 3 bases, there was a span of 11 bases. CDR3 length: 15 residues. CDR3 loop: CASSLSGTVYTEAFF. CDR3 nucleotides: TGTGCCAGCAGTTTATCGGGGACGGTGTACACTGAAGCTTTCTTT.

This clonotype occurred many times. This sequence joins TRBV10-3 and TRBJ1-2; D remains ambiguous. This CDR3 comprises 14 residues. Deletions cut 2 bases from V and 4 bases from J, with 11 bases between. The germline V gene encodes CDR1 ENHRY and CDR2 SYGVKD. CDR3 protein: CAISEGGEVYGYTF. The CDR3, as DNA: TGTGCCATCAGTGAGGGCGGGGAAGTCTATGGCTACACCTTC.

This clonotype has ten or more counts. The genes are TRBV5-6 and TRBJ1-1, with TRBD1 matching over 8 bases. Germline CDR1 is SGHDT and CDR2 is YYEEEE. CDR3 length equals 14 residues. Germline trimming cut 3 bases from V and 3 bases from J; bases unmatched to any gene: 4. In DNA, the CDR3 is TGTGCCAGCAGCTCGATACAGGGGGACACTGAAGCTTTCTTT. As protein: CASSSIQGDTEAFF.

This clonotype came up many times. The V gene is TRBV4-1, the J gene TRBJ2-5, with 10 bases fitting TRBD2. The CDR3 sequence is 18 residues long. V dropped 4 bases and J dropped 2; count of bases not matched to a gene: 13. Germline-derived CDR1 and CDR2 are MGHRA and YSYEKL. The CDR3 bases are TGCGCCAGCAGCCTCGGACTCGAAGCGGGAGGGAGTCAAGAGACCCAGTACTTC. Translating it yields CASSLGLEAGGSQETQYF.

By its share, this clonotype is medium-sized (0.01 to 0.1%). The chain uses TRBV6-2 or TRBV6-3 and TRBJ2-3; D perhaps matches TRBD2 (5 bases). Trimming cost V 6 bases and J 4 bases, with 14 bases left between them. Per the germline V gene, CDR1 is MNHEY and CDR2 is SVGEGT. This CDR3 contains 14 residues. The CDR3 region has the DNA TGTGCCAGCAGACCAACTAGTTATTCAGATACGCAGTATTTT. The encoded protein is CASRPTSYSDTQYF.

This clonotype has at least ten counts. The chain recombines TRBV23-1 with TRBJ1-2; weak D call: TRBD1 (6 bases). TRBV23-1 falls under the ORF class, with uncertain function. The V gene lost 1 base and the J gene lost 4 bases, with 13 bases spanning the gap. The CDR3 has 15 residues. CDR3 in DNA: TGCGCCAGCAGTCAATGGGCGAGGGGGAGCTATGGCTACACCTTC. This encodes CASSQWARGSYGYTF.

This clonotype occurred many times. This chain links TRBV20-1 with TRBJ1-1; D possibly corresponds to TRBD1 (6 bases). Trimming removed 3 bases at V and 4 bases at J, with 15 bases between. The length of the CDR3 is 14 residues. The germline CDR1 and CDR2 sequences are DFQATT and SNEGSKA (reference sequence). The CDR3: CSARNFRGATEAFF. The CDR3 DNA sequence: TGCAGTGCTAGGAACTTTCGGGGGGCCACTGAAGCTTTCTTT.

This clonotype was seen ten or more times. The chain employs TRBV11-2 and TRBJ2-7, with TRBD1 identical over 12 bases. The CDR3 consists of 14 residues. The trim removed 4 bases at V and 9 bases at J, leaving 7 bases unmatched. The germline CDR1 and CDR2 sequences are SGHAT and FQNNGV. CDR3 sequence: CASSSGTGGVGQYF. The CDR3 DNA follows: TGTGCCAGCAGCTCAGGGACAGGGGGCGTCGGGCAGTACTTC.

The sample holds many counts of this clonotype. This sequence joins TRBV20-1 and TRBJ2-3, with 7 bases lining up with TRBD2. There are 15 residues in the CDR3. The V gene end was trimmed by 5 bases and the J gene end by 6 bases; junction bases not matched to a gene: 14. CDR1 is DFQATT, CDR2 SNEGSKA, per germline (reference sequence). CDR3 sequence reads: CSAYYLADRGDTQYF. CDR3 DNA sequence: TGCAGTGCTTACTATCTAGCGGACCGAGGGGATACGCAGTATTTT.

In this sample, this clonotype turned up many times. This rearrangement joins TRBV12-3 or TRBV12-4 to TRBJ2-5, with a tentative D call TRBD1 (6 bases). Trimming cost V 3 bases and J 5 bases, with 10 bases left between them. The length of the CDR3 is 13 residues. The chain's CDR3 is CASSFAQGETQYF. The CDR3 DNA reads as TGTGCCAGCAGTTTCGCCCAGGGGGAGACCCAGTACTTC.

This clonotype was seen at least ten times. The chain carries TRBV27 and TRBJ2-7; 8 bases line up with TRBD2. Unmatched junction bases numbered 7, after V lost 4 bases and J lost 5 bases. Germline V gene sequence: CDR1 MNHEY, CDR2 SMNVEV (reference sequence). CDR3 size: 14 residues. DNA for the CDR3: TGTGCCAGCAGTTGGACGGGAGGGCCGGACGAGCAGTACTTC. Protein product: CASSWTGGPDEQYF.

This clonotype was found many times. CDR3 protein: CASRPPTVNYGYTF. The DNA of the CDR3 is TGTGCCAGCAGGCCACCAACAGTAAACTATGGCTACACCTTC. The V call is TRBV7-8, the J call TRBJ1-2; no clear D gene. The CDR3 covers 14 residues. V gave up 6 bases and J gave up 2 bases, with 13 bases separating them. Looked up from germline, CDR1 is SGHVS and CDR2 is FQNEAQ. The whole variable domain, remainder taken from reference TRBV7-8 and TRBJ1-2, is GAGVSQSPRYKVAKRGQDVALRCDPISGHVSLFWYQQALGQGPEFLTYFQNEAQLDKSGLPSDRFFAERPEGSVSTLKIQRTQQEDSAVYLCASRPPTVNYGYTFGSGTRLTVV.

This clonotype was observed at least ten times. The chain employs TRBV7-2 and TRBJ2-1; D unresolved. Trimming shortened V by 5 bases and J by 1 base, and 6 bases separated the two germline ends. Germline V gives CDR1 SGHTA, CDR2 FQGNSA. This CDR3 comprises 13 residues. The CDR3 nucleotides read TGTGCCAGCAGCCCCGGTTCCTACAATGAGCAGTTCTTC. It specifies CASSPGSYNEQFF.

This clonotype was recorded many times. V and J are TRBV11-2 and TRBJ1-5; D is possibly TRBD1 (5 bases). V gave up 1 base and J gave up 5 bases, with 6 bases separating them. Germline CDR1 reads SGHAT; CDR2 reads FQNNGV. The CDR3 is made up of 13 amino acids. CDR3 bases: TGTGCCAGCAGCTTAGCCAGGGATCAGCCCCAGCATTTT. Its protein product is CASSLARDQPQHF.

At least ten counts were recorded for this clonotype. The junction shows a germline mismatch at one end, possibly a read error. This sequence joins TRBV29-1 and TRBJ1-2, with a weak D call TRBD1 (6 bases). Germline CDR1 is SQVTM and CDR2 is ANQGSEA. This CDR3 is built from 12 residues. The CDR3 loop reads CSAYRVSYVYTF. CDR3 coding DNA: TGCAGCGCGTACAGGGTTAGCTATGTCTACACCTTC.

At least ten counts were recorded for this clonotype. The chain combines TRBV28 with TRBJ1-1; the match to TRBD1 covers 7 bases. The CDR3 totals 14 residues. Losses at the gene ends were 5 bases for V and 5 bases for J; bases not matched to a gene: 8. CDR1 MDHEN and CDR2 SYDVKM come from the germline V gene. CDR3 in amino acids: CASSPTGSKTEAFF. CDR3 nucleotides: TGTGCCAGCAGTCCGACAGGGAGTAAAACTGAAGCTTTCTTT.

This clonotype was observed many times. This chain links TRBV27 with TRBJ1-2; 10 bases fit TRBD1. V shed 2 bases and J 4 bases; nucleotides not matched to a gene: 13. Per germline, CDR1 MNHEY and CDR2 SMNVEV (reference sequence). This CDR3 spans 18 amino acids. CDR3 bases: TGTGCCAGCAGTTTAGTTCCCCATCCGGGACAGGGGCCCTATGGCTACACCTTC. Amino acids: CASSLVPHPGQGPYGYTF.

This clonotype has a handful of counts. CDR3 nucleotide sequence: TGTGCCAGCAGCCGGCAGGGGTACGACACCGGGGAGCTGTTTTTT. It is translated as CASSRQGYDTGELFF. The J gene is TRBJ2-2, the V gene TRBV7-4; tentative D call: TRBD1 (6 bases). This CDR3 is 15 amino acids long. CDR1 is SGHVT and CDR2 is SQSDAQ in the germline V gene. The V end lost 5 bases, the J end lost 3 bases, and 13 bases lay between the germline ends.

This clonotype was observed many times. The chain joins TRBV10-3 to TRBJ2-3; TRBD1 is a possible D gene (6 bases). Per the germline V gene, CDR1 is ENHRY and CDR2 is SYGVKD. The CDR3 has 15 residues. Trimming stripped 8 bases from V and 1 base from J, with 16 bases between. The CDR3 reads CAIGETGQRTDTQYF. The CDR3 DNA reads TGTGCCATCGGGGAAACAGGGCAACGCACAGATACGCAGTATTTT.

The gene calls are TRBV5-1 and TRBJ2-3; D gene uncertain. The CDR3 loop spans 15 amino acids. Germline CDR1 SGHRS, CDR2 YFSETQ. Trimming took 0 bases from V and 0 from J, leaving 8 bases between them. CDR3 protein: CASSLEARSTDTQYF. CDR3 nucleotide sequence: TGCGCCAGCAGCTTGGAAGCCAGAAGCACAGATACGCAGTATTTT. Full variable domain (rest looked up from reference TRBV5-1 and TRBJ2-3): KAGVTQTPRYLIKTRGQQVTLSCSPISGHRSVSWYQQTPGQGLQFLFEYFSETQRNKGNFPGRFSGRQFSNSRSEMNVSTLELGDSALYLCASSLEARSTDTQYFGPGTRLTVL.

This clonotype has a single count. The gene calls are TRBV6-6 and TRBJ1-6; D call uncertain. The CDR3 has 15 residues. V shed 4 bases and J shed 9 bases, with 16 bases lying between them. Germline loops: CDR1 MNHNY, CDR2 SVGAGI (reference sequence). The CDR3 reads CASSSRTFPSSPLHF. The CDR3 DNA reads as TGTGCCAGCAGTTCCCGGACCTTTCCCAGTTCACCCCTCCACTTT.

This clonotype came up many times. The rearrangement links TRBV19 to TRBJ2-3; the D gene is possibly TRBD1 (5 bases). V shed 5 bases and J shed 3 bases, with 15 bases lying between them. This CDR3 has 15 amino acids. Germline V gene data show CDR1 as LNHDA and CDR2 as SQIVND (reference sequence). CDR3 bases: TGTGCCAGTAGTCTCAGGGTGGCTAGTACAGATACGCAGTATTTT. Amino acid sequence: CASSLRVASTDTQYF.

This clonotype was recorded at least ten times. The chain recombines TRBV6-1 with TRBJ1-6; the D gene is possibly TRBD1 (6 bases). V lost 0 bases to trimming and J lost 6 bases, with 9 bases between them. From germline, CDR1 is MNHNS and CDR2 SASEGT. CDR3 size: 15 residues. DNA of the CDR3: TGTGCCAGCAGTGAAGCGACAGGATTTAATTCACCCCTCCACTTT. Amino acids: CASSEATGFNSPLHF.

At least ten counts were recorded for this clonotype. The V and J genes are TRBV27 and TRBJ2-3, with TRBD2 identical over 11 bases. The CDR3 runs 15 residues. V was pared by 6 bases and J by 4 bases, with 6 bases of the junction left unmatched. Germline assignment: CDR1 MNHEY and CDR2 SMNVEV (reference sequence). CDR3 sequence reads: CASSRRLAGSDTQYF. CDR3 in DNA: TGTGCCAGCAGCCGCCGACTAGCGGGATCAGATACGCAGTATTTT.